These 2 T cell receptor beta chains share one sample of origin, sequenced in a study of blood T cell repertoires in COVID-19. Measured with immunoSEQ multiplex PCR; TCRdb has only the in-frame clones, and not every one. The data contain about 82,000 clones, 85% of them seen just once; the ten biggest clones take up 18%. The sequencing sample was made of peripheral blood. These receptors all come from an elderly man with active or convalescent COVID-19.

J is TRBJ2-3 and V is TRBV18, with TRBD1 matching 9 bases. V lost 2 bases, J lost 5 bases, and 2 bases stayed unmatched. Per the germline V gene, CDR1 is KGHSH and CDR2 is LQKENI. This CDR3 spans 14 amino acids. CDR3 DNA sequence: TGTGCCAGCTCACCAAGACAGGGGGGAGATACGCAGTATTTT. It is translated as CASSPRQGGDTQYF.

This clone was observed a single time. The gene calls are TRBV11-2 and TRBJ2-4; perhaps TRBD2 as D (5 bases). Germline V gene sequence: CDR1 SGHAT, CDR2 FQNNGV. The V and J ends lost 2 bases and 9 bases respectively, with 17 bases between them. The CDR3 length is 15 residues. This CDR3 is CASSLFAAVPGIQYF. In nucleotides, the CDR3 is TGTGCCAGCAGCTTATTTGCAGCGGTACCTGGCATTCAGTACTTC.